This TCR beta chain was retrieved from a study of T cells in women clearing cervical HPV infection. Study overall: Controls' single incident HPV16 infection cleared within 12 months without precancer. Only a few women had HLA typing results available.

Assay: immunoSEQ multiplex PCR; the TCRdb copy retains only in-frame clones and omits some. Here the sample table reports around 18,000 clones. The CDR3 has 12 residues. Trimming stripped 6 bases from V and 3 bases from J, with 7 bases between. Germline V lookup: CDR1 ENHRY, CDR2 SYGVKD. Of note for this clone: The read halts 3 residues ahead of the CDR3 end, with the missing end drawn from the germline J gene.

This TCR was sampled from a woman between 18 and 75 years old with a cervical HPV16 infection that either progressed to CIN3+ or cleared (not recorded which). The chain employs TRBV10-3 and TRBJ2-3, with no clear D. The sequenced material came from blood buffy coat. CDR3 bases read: TGTGCCATCAGCGGTGGTACAGATACG. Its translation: CAISGGTDT. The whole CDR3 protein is CAISGGTDTQYF.